This TCR beta chain was sequenced in a study of blood T cells in healthy people across ages (dated by TCRdb to the mid-2010s). With regard to the full study: Template switching captured roughly one uniquely barcoded TCR beta cDNA molecule per two T cells in model experiments. For two donors (one aged 18 to 30 and one aged 80 or older), the study analyzed two additional independent replicas of 1 million unique cDNA reads from the same blood draw. The donors were split into four age groups: young (average about 15 years), middle-aged (around 37), aged (around 67) and long-lived (under 85). Using deep sequencing normalized with unique cDNA molecular identifiers, the study measured how TCR beta repertoire diversity changes with age.

The protocol used for the library was 5' RACE. Sequencing was carried out with an Illumina HiSeq 2500. A second PCR of roughly 7 to 12 cycles was run with a J-beta primer mix and a sample-barcoded 5' primer. A template-switch 5' adaptor carrying 12 random nucleotides introduced a unique molecular identifier onto each TCR beta cDNA molecule. Each sample yielded at least 3 million CDR3-containing paired-end reads. First-strand cDNA synthesis was performed from all RNA using the Mint cDNA synthesis kit, with priming by a TRBC-specific oligonucleotide. Following uracil-DNA glycosylase treatment, all cDNA underwent a first 18-cycle PCR with the universal primers M1SS and BC2_uni_R. In the authors' own workflow: Normalization of each sample was performed by random selection of 1 million high-quality reads, each carrying a distinct molecular identifier. Reads with shared molecular identifiers were discarded instead of being binned into consensus sequences. MiTCR, with a Q25 quality threshold and the strictest error-elimination algorithm, was used for CDR3 identification, clonotype clustering and error correction. A nonparametric unseen species model with Euler transformation was used to estimate a lower bound on total TCR beta diversity. The public reads were quality trimmed at Q25 with fastp and then assembled into clones with MiXCR by TCRdb, keeping productive beta chains. Under each unique CDR3 protein, matching rows form one entry showing the most common genes and DNA. The V and J calls come from TCRdb's annotation, not from the publication. The table for this sample lists around 520,000 distinct CDR3 sequences; roughly a quarter of them were counted only once. Under 4.5% of the sample belongs to the ten largest clones.

Here is what the overall study found, with its caveats: Donor CMV infection status was unknown, potentially confounding age-related changes in expanded clonotypes. Observed TCR beta diversity per million T cells fell roughly linearly with age, and a significant reduction was already apparent by age roughly 40. Since profiling was done on bulk unsorted PBMCs, naive and antigen-experienced compartments could not be conclusively compared. Estimates of total diversity based on one million sequenced T cells were considered lower bounds and underestimates. Observed TCR beta diversity correlated strongly with the percentage of naive T cells measured by flow cytometry. The long-lived group showed more naive CD4+ T cells, fewer expanded clones and increased TCR diversity than the aged group, suggesting age selection.

The donors were roughly 38 Caucasian individuals from Russia, aged 6 to 90 years, who were systemically healthy. Ten milliliters of peripheral blood were drawn from each donor into EDTA-treated Vacutainer tubes. PBMCs were isolated by Ficoll-Paque density-gradient centrifugation, with at least 7 million obtained per sample. Total RNA, at least 5 micrograms per sample, was extracted from PBMCs with Trizol reagent. For every donor, an aliquot of PBMCs went through flow cytometry to measure the percentages of naive CD45RAhigh/CD27high T cells. Per the germline V gene, SGDLS is the CDR1 and YYNGEE is the CDR2. Including the terminal cysteine and phenylalanine, the CDR3 comprises 15 residues. CDR3 DNA is the only sequence kept; it has 45 bases, read in frame from the first base. Trimming removed 5 bases from V and 2 bases from J; the gene matches leave 5 bases unexplained. In this sample, this clonotype turned up a few times. This clone's antigen is unknown. Base qualities are not recorded, but no much larger clone differs from it by a single base.

This same sample was also part of a study on T cells of mothers and their children. As the second publication notes: Nine systemically healthy Caucasian individuals served as donors, namely three mothers together with their six children. cDNA synthesis consumed the entire amount of extracted RNA, loaded at 1.5 ug RNA in each 15 ul reaction. Sample barcodes and 2-4 random nucleotides were added via the M1S primer in the second PCR. Each mother yielded over 9 million TCR beta CDR3 reads and each child 3 million to 3.5 million reads. TCR recombination output is similarly shaped by thymic selection in related and unrelated pairs, with a minor effect exerted by inherited differences. Normalized repertoire overlap was always slightly but never significantly higher in related than unrelated mother-child pairs. With a sensitivity of approximately 96 clones per million clonotypes, no persistent microchimeric T cell clones were detected. In the study, deep NGS was used to compare the TCR beta repertoires of mothers and children, and features distinguishing related mother-child pairs from unrelated individuals were sought. The mean age was 40 +/- 4 years for the mothers and about 10 +/- 4 years for the children. After adapter ligation with NEBNext reagents, the libraries were sequenced on Illumina HiSeq 2000 with 100+100 nt paired-end reads. Mother and child libraries were prepared a month apart and sequenced in separate runs to prevent cross-contamination. Between about 500,000 and 2,300,000 distinct TCR beta clonotypes were identified per donor. Naive TCR beta clonotypes were estimated from low-frequency clonotypes matched to each donor's FACS-determined naive share, without sorting.

This clonotype originated in a boy aged 2 to 10 in good health. Rearrangement joined TRBV9 to TRBJ2-1; 9 junctional bases match TRBD2. The sample taken for sequencing was blood. The CDR3 in this case is CASRGSSGAYNEQFF. The DNA reads TGTGCCAGCAGGGGTTCTAGCGGGGCCTACAATGAGCAGTTCTTC.